One and the same sample provided the 23 T cell receptor beta chains below, sequenced in a study of early T cells in non-severe SARS-CoV-2 infection. TCRdb re-analysed the 5' RACE reads in MiXCR, keeping a single row per CDR3 protein. Of approximately 71,000 distinct CDR3 sequences in the sample, roughly an eighth are singletons; the top ten hold around an eighth. The specimen sequenced was whole blood. These receptors were collected from an adult who was a healthcare worker with PCR-confirmed SARS-CoV-2 infection or an uninfected control (not recorded which).

This clonotype was detected only a few times. The junction and the germline gene differ at one end; a read error may be behind it. The DNA for the CDR3 is TGTGCCAGCAGCCAAGATCAATTGCAGGCGGGGGCCAGAAACATTCAGTACTTC. This encodes CASSQDQLQAGARNIQYF. This rearrangement joins TRBV4-2 to TRBJ2-4; possibly TRBD2 for D (7 bases). The CDR3 spans 18 residues. Germline assignment: CDR1 LGHNA and CDR2 YNFKEQ.

V gene TRBV29-1 combines with J gene TRBJ2-5; 11 nucleotides match TRBD1. The ends lost 8 bases at V and 2 bases at J; junction bases unmatched: 4. Germline V gene data show CDR1 as SQVTM and CDR2 as ANQGSEA. The CDR3 runs to 13 residues. This CDR3 reads CSLRDRGQETQYF. The CDR3 region has the DNA TGCAGCCTACGGGACAGGGGGCAAGAGACCCAGTACTTC.

This clonotype was observed a handful of times. The gene calls are TRBV29-1 and TRBJ2-2; the match to TRBD1 covers 10 bases. V dropped 7 bases and J dropped 4; count of bases not matched to a gene: 6. The germline CDR1 and CDR2 sequences are SQVTM and ANQGSEA. The CDR3 is 14 residues long. CDR3: CSATDRGLTGELFF. In nucleotides, the CDR3 is TGCAGCGCAACAGACAGGGGGCTCACCGGGGAGCTGTTTTTT.

This sequence joins TRBV29-1 and TRBJ2-2; D is possibly TRBD2 (5 bases). Germline CDR1 is SQVTM and CDR2 is ANQGSEA. This CDR3 comprises 14 residues. Between the trimmed V and J ends, which lost 2 bases and 4 bases, there was a span of 11 bases. CDR3 sequence reads: CSVERPGGTGELFF. The CDR3 DNA reads as TGCAGCGTTGAAAGGCCCGGAGGCACCGGGGAGCTGTTTTTT.

This clonotype was detected ten times or more. V is TRBV20-1 and J is TRBJ2-3; 9 bases are shared with TRBD2. The germline V gene has CDR1 DFQATT and CDR2 SNEGSKA (reference sequence). With 0 bases clipped from V and 5 bases from J, the junction kept 15 bases outside the gene matches. This CDR3 spans 18 amino acids. CDR3 nucleotides: TGCAGTGCTAGAGATCCCAGCGGGGGGCGCCCCTTTCAAGATACGCAGTATTTT. Translated: CSARDPSGGRPFQDTQYF.

This chain uses TRBV6-5 with TRBJ2-5, with D tentatively TRBD2 (6 bases). The germline V gene encodes CDR1 MNHEY and CDR2 SVGAGI. CDR3 size: 14 residues. The ends were cut back, 0 bases at V and 4 bases at J, with 9 bases in the middle. The chain's CDR3 is CASSYSGGGETQYF. The CDR3 bases are TGTGCCAGCAGTTACTCCGGGGGAGGAGAGACCCAGTACTTC.

This rearrangement joins TRBV28 to TRBJ2-2, with unresolved D. This CDR3 spans 12 amino acids. CDR1 is MDHEN, CDR2 SYDVKM, per germline. The V gene lost 4 bases and the J gene lost 6 bases, with 6 bases spanning the gap. This CDR3 is CASSWLAGELFF. The CDR3, as DNA: TGTGCCAGCAGTTGGTTAGCCGGGGAGCTGTTTTTT. The complete variable domain, with remaining parts taken from reference TRBV28 and TRBJ2-2, reads DVKVTQSSRYLVKRTGEKVFLECVQDMDHENMFWYRQDPGLGLRLIYFSYDVKMKEKGDIPEGYSVSREKKERFSLILESASTNQTSMYLCASSWLAGELFFGEGSRLTVL.

This clonotype showed up just a few times. The chain has TRBV29-1 and TRBJ1-6; D perhaps matches TRBD1 (5 bases). Germline lookup yields CDR1 SQVTM and CDR2 ANQGSEA. This CDR3 is built from 15 residues. Here the CDR3 DNA reads TGCAGTCCCCCCCCCACGGGGCATGGTAATTCACCCCTCCACTTT. This translates into CSPPPTGHGNSPLHF.

This chain connects TRBV4-3 to TRBJ1-4; D call uncertain. V was pared by 6 bases and J by 8 bases, with 22 bases between. Germline V CDR1 and CDR2: LGHNA, YSLEER. This CDR3 contains 16 residues. The CDR3 region is CASRMVGVGLGEKLFF. The DNA of the CDR3 is TGCGCCAGCAGAATGGTTGGGGTTGGGCTTGGAGAAAAACTGTTTTTT.

V usage is TRBV3-1 and J usage is TRBJ1-1; D is possibly TRBD1 (5 bases). Germline lookup yields CDR1 LGHDT and CDR2 YNNKEL (reference sequence). V was pared by 5 bases and J by 1 base, with 11 bases between. The CDR3 is 14 residues long. The CDR3 protein is CASSTRQPNTEAFF. The CDR3 DNA reads as TGTGCCAGCAGCACCCGACAGCCGAACACTGAAGCTTTCTTT. Looking up the rest from reference TRBV3-1 and TRBJ1-1 gives the full variable domain: DTAVSQTPKYLVTQMGNDKSIKCEQNLGHDTMYWYKQDSKKFLKIMFSYNNKELIINETVPNRFSPKSPDKAHLNLHINSLELGDSAVYFCASSTRQPNTEAFFGQGTRLTVV.

This sequence joins TRBV12-3 or TRBV12-4 and TRBJ1-5, with 7 bases identical to TRBD1. Unmatched junction bases numbered 7, after V lost 8 bases and J lost 9 bases. The CDR3 covers 12 residues. The DNA for the CDR3 is TGTGCCAGCCGCAGGGGGAGTGGGCCCCAGCATTTT. It yields the protein CASRRGSGPQHF.

This clonotype has at least ten counts. This chain joins TRBV12-3 or TRBV12-4 and TRBJ2-1; D might be TRBD1 or TRBD2, each matching 6 bases. Trimming stripped 3 bases from V and 4 bases from J, with 19 bases between. The CDR3 is 17 residues long. The CDR3 loop reads CASSLSLGGLGYNEQFF. The CDR3 coding sequence is TGTGCCAGCAGTTTGAGTCTAGGGGGGTTGGGGTACAATGAGCAGTTCTTC.

This sequence joins TRBV7-9 and TRBJ2-7; a weak D match, TRBD1 (5 bases). CDR1 is SEHNR and CDR2 is FQNEAQ in the germline V gene (reference sequence). This CDR3 is built from 14 residues. The V end lost 1 base, the J end lost 5 bases, and 12 bases lay between the germline ends. The CDR3 protein is CASSLVAGMDEQYF. CDR3 bases: TGTGCCAGCAGCTTAGTAGCAGGGATGGACGAGCAGTACTTC.

This clonotype was seen many times. The CDR3 here is CASSPQPTRGSGNEQFF. As DNA, the CDR3 is TGTGCCAGCAGTCCCCAACCCACTAGAGGCTCGGGCAATGAGCAGTTCTTC. V and J are TRBV6-4 and TRBJ2-1; D perhaps matches TRBD2 (5 bases). The CDR3 loop spans 17 amino acids. Trimming left V 5 bases short and J 6 bases short, with 23 bases between. Germline CDR1 MRHNA, CDR2 SNTAGT.

The V call is TRBV5-1, the J call TRBJ1-2; the match to TRBD1 covers 8 bases. This CDR3 is 14 amino acids long. The ends lost 4 bases at V and 7 bases at J; junction bases unmatched: 9. Germline CDR1 reads SGHRS; CDR2 reads YFSETQ. CDR3 sequence (DNA): TGCGCCAGCAGCCTGGACAGGGCCGAGCTTGGCTACACCTTC. Protein product: CASSLDRAELGYTF.

Many counts were recorded for this clonotype. The rearrangement links TRBV27 to TRBJ1-2; 9 positions agree with TRBD1. The trim removed 6 bases at V and 2 bases at J, leaving 10 bases unmatched. From germline, CDR1 is MNHEY and CDR2 SMNVEV (reference sequence). This CDR3 is built from 16 residues. The CDR3 loop is CASRIQGALENYGYTF. CDR3 sequence (DNA): TGTGCCAGCAGGATACAGGGGGCTTTGGAAAACTATGGCTACACCTTC.

This clonotype has just a few counts. V gene TRBV7-9 combines with J gene TRBJ2-7; the D gene is possibly TRBD1 (6 bases). Trimming cost V 1 base and J 1 base, with 11 bases left between them. This CDR3 has 15 amino acids. Germline-derived CDR1 and CDR2 are SEHNR and FQNEAQ (reference sequence). The CDR3 reads CASSLGTAVSYEQYF. CDR3 nucleotides: TGTGCCAGCAGCTTAGGGACAGCAGTATCCTACGAGCAGTACTTC.

This clonotype was counted many times. V is TRBV7-8 and J is TRBJ2-5; unclear D gene. Germline CDR1 is SGHVS and CDR2 is FQNEAQ. The CDR3 runs to 11 residues. V lost 5 bases to trimming and J lost 3 bases, with 4 bases between them. The CDR3 here is CASSPKETQYF. CDR3 nucleotides: TGTGCCAGCAGCCCAAAAGAGACCCAGTACTTC.

The chain joins TRBV27 to TRBJ2-5; 7 positions agree with TRBD1. CDR3 length: 16 residues. Germline CDR1 reads MNHEY; CDR2 reads SMNVEV (reference sequence). V lost 0 bases, J lost 5 bases, and 9 bases stayed unmatched. The CDR3 region is CASSLSGDSVRETQYF. CDR3 DNA: TGTGCCAGCAGTTTATCCGGGGACAGCGTTCGTGAGACCCAGTACTTC.

V usage is TRBV13 and J usage is TRBJ2-1, with D unresolved. Between the trimmed V and J ends, which lost 1 base and 8 bases, there was a span of 3 bases. The length of the CDR3 is 11 residues. In germline, CDR1 is PRHDT, CDR2 FYEKMQ (reference sequence). CDR3 amino acids: CASSLVHEQFF. As DNA, the CDR3 is TGTGCCAGCAGCTTAGTCCATGAGCAGTTCTTC.

The rearrangement links TRBV6-5 to TRBJ2-3; the D is unclear. The germline gives CDR1 MNHEY, CDR2 SVGAGI. Trimming shortened V by 6 bases and J by 8 bases, and 12 bases separated the two germline ends. There are 12 residues in the CDR3. The CDR3 region has the DNA TGTGCCAGCAGCTCGTCCGCGAGTACGCAGTATTTT. Its translation: CASSSSASTQYF.

In its sample, this clonotype was seen a few times. CDR3 sequence reads: CASSPDEGGVADTQYF. The CDR3, as DNA: TGTGCCAGTAGTCCTGATGAGGGAGGGGTGGCAGATACGCAGTATTTT. The gene calls are TRBV19 and TRBJ2-3; 7 nucleotides line up with TRBD2. This CDR3 region has 16 residues. Germline V gives CDR1 LNHDA, CDR2 SQIVND (reference sequence). The trim removed 5 bases at V and 4 bases at J, leaving 12 bases unmatched.

This clonotype was found once. Here the CDR3 DNA reads TGCAGTGCTAGAGATGTTCAGAAACAGACTACCGGGGAGCTGTTTTTT. Protein: CSARDVQKQTTGELFF. The chain combines TRBV20-1 with TRBJ2-2; D is uncertain. CDR1 is DFQATT and CDR2 is SNEGSKA in the germline V gene (reference sequence). Trimming pared 0 bases from V and 5 bases from J, leaving 16 bases between. CDR3 length equals 16 residues.